These 3 T cell receptor beta chains share one sample of origin, sequenced in a study of shared clonotypes between healthy human individuals. Profiled with immunoSEQ multiplex PCR; TCRdb holds only in-frame clones, not every one. Altogether approximately 2,000,000 clones are present, 80% to 95% being singletons, with the ten largest covering about 1.7%. Positive CCR7 selection of CD45RO-negative cells yielded the naive CD8 cells, and terminally differentiated effector memory CD45RA+ cells were excluded. Sample: naive CD8+ T cells from PBMCs. These receptors were taken from a man between 18 and 29 years old in good health. Some clones in this sample may be carry-over from other donors' samples.

The chain uses TRBV18 and TRBJ1-4; 7 bases are a match to TRBD1. CDR1 and CDR2 from the germline V gene are KGHSH and LQKENI. The J segment lost 8 bases and the V segment lost 3 bases, leaving 9 bases of the junction unmatched. The CDR3 has 15 residues. CDR3 sequence: CASSPVRGLEEKLFF. The CDR3 nucleotides are TGTGCCAGCTCACCCGTAAGGGGGCTCGAGGAAAAACTGTTTTTT.

The genes are TRBV6-5 and TRBJ2-7; 7 bases are a match to TRBD1. Germline V gene sequence: CDR1 MNHEY, CDR2 SVGAGI. Germline trimming cut 6 bases from V and 4 bases from J; bases unmatched to any gene: 6. The CDR3 length is 13 residues. The CDR3 DNA reads as TGTGCCAGCAGAGAGAGGGGGCGGTACGAGCAGTACTTC. Its protein product is CASRERGRYEQYF.

Comments on this clone: Other nucleotide sequences from this sample produce the same CDR3. V and J are TRBV27 and TRBJ2-3; 10 bases are shared with TRBD2. With 3 bases clipped from V and 1 base from J, the junction kept 4 bases outside the gene matches. The CDR3 is 16 residues long. Germline V gene data show CDR1 as MNHEY and CDR2 as SMNVEV (reference sequence). CDR3 DNA: TGTGCCAGCAGTTTGTTAGCGGGAGGAGGCACAGATACGCAGTATTTT. This encodes CASSLLAGGGTDTQYF.